This T cell receptor (beta chain) was captured in a study of T cell responses to AZD1222 COVID-19 vaccine. Study findings and constraints: Recipients of two AZD1222 doses showed rising Spike-specific TCR breadth and depth.

Using immunoSEQ multiplex PCR, the repertoire was profiled, and TCRdb retains in-frame clones only, with some absent. Of about 130,000 clones detected, 80% to 90% appear once; the ten largest clones hold roughly a tenth. A remark on this clone: What it binds is unknown.

From germline, CDR1 is SNHLY and CDR2 FYNNEI. Trimming stripped 7 bases from V and 3 bases from J, with 12 bases between. The CDR3 has 14 amino acids. The sequence came from an adult who received the AZD1222 COVID-19 vaccine. The chain carries TRBV2 and TRBJ2-2; D may correspond to TRBD1 or TRBD2 (5 bases each). The source was peripheral blood, collected 28 days after the second AZD1222 dose. This chain's CDR3 is CASNRDGYTGELFF. The DNA of the CDR3 is TGTGCCAGCAACCGGGACGGGTACACCGGGGAGCTGTTTTTT.